This T cell receptor beta chain was obtained from a study of PD-L1 blockade in urothelial cancer. Study-wide context: It was at 3 weeks (second dose) and 6 weeks after treatment start that blood was analyzed.

Data came from immunoSEQ multiplex PCR; TCRdb stores just in-frame clones and leaves some out. Of 100,000 to 150,000 clones listed, approximately 84% were seen once; the top ten hold 3.2%. Of note for this clone: Its target is unknown.

Per germline, CDR1 SGHAT and CDR2 FQNNGV. Trimming shortened V by 3 bases and J by 0 bases, and 6 bases separated the two germline ends. This CDR3 contains 15 residues. Study outcomes and limitations: Stronger expansion of tumor-associated clones in blood at 3 weeks distinguished durable-benefit patients. A below-median TCR clonality in blood before treatment predicted better survival.

The time point was: pretreatment peripheral blood. Peripheral blood mononuclear cells were collected from every patient before and during treatment, yielding between 1 and 8 samples per patient. Sequencing used PBMCs, obtained around atezolizumab (anti-PD-L1) treatment. This chain uses TRBV11-2 with TRBJ1-6; D remains ambiguous. This clonotype was obtained from a man aged 50 to 59 with urothelial cancer. The CDR3, as DNA: TGTGCCAGCAGCTTGAGTTCCTCCTATAATTCACCCCTCCACTTT. Protein: CASSLSSSYNSPLHF.